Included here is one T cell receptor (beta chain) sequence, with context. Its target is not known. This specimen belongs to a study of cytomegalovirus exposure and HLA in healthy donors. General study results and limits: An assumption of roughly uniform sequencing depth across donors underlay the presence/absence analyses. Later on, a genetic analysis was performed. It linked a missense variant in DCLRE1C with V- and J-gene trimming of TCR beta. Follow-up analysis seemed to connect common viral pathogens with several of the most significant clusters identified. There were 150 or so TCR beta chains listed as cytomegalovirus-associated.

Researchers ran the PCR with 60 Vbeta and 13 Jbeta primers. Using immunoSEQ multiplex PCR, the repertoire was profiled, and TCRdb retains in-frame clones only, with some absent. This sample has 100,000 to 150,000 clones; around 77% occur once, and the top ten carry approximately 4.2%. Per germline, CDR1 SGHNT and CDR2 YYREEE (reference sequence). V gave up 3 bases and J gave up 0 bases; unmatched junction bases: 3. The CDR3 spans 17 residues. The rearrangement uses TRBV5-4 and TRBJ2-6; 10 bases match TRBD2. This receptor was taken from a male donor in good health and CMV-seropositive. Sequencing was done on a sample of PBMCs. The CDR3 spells CASSYSGRSSGANVLTF. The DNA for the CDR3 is TGTGCCAGCAGCTATAGCGGGAGGAGCTCTGGGGCCAACGTCCTGACTTTC.